This entry is about one T cell receptor (beta chain). Original data processing: Reference gene primer amplification gave estimated nucleated cell counts. The repertoire was sequenced with immunoSEQ multiplex PCR; TCRdb's copy has only in-frame clones and lacks some. That table is the source of V, J and clone size, and D and trimming were worked out from the DNA. This sample carries a few hundred thousand clones, 70% to 90% of them seen once, and the ten largest clones take roughly 3%. The data are from a study of blood T cell repertoires in COVID-19. The V gene lost 3 bases and the J gene lost 0 bases, with 12 bases spanning the gap. The CDR3 is 16 amino acids. Germline CDR1 reads SGDLS; CDR2 reads YYNGEE.

This clonotype was obtained from a man aged 60-69 years with acute or convalescent COVID-19. This chain links TRBV9 with TRBJ2-2; a possible D gene is TRBD1 (6 bases). The sequencing input was peripheral blood. The CDR3 region is CASSDDRPTNTGELFF. DNA of the CDR3: TGTGCCAGCAGCGACGACAGGCCTACGAACACCGGGGAGCTGTTTTTT.